The present T cell receptor beta chain was sequenced within a study of T cell repertoires in cytomegalovirus infection. Looking at the study overall: Both a matching HLA type and CMV infection were indicated by public TCR beta signatures.

As regards this clonotype: Its antigen remains unknown.

TCRdb fed the reads into MiXCR, producing one record per CDR3 protein. The table lists roughly 630,000 distinct CDR3 sequences, approximately 24% of them singletons, with 6.5% to 10% in the top ten. Study-level points and caveats: Carriers of CMV and the relevant HLA type were discriminated by public TCR beta frequency. The ex vivo response showed dominance by HLA-C-restricted CMV-specific TCR beta clonotypes.

The CDR3 has 15 residues. Germline loops: CDR1 LNHDA, CDR2 SQIVND (reference sequence). The V segment lost 7 bases and the J segment 5 bases; nucleotides outside the gene matches: 9. The J gene is TRBJ2-1, the V gene TRBV19; 9 bases are a match to TRBD1. The sequence derives from a human donor in good health (CMV status not recorded). Some clones in this sample may be carry-over from other donors' samples. Material: CD8+ T cells from PBMCs. The CDR3 DNA follows: TGTGCCAGTAATCCGGACAGGGGCGAGGACAATGAGCAGTTCTTC. Residues: CASNPDRGEDNEQFF.